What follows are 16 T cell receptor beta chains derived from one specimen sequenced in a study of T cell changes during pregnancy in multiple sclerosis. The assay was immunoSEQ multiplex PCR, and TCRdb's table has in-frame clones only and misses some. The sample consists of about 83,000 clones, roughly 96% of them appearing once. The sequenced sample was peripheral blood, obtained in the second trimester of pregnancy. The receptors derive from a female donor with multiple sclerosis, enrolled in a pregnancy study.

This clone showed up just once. The CDR3 DNA is TGTGCCAGCAGTTACTCGGGCGGGAGAGGGTATGAGCAGTTCTTC. This translates into CASSYSGGRGYEQFF. V usage is TRBV6-5 and J usage is TRBJ2-1; 7 bases fit TRBD2. The CDR3 totals 15 residues. From germline, CDR1 is MNHEY and CDR2 SVGAGI. Unmatched junction bases numbered 7, after V lost 0 bases and J lost 8 bases.

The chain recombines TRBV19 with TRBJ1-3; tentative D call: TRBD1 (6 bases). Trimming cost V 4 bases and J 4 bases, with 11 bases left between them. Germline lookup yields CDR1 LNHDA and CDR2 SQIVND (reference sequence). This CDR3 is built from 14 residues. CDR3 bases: TGTGCCAGTAGTACCCGACAGGAGGGAAACACCATATATTTT. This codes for CASSTRQEGNTIYF. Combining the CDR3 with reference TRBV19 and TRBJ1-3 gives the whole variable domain DGGITQSPKYLFRKEGQNVTLSCEQNLNHDAMYWYRQDPGQGLRLIYYSQIVNDFQKGDIAEGYSVSREKKESFPLTVTSAQKNPTAFYLCASSTRQEGNTIYFGEGSWLTVV.

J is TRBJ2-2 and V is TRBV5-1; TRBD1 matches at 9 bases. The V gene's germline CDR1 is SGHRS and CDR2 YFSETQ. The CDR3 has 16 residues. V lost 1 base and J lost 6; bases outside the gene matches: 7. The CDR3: CASSLFLGTGPGELFF. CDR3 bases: TGCGCCAGCAGCTTGTTTCTCGGGACAGGGCCCGGGGAGCTGTTTTTT.

The CDR3 nucleotides are TGTGCCTGGAGTGTAACTGATCTTCCCAATGAAAAACTGTTTTTT. Translating gives CAWSVTDLPNEKLFF. This rearrangement joins TRBV30 to TRBJ1-4; no clear D gene. The V and J ends lost 0 bases and 5 bases respectively, with 13 bases between them. The length of the CDR3 is 15 residues. From germline, CDR1 is GTSNPN and CDR2 SVGIG (reference sequence).

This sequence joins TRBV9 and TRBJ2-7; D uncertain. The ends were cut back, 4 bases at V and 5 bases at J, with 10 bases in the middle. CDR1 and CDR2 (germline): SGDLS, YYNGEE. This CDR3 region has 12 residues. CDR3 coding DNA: TGTGCCAGCAGCACCCTTGGCCACGAGCAGTACTTC. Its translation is CASSTLGHEQYF.

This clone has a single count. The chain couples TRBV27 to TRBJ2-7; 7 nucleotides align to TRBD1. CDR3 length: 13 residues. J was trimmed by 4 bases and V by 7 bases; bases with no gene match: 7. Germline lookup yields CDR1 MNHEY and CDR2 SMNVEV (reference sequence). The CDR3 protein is CASKDTGEYEQYF. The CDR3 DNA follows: TGTGCCAGCAAAGATACAGGGGAATACGAGCAGTACTTC.

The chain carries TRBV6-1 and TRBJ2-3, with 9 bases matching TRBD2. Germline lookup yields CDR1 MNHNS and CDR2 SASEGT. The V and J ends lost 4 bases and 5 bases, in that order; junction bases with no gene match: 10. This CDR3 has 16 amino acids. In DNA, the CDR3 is TGTGCCAGCAGTGTGGTAGCGGGAGTAATAGAAGATACGCAGTATTTT. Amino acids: CASSVVAGVIEDTQYF.

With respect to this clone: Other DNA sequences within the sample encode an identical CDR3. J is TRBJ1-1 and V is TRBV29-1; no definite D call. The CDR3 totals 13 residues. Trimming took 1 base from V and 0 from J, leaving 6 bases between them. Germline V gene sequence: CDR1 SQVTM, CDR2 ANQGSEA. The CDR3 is CSVEAGMNTEAFF. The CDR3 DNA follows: TGCAGCGTTGAAGCGGGGATGAACACTGAAGCTTTCTTT.

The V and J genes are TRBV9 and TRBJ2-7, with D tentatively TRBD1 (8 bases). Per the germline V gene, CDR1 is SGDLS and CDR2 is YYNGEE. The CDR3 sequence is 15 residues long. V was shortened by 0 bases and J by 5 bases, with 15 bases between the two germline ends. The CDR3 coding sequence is TGTGCCAGCAGCGTAGCCGACAGGGGAGGGAACGAGCAGTACTTC. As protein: CASSVADRGGNEQYF.

CDR3 coding DNA: TGTGCCAGCAGCTTAAACGGGAAAAACTATGGCTACACCTTC. This sequence encodes CASSLNGKNYGYTF. This chain joins TRBV7-2 and TRBJ1-2; D is uncertain. Trimming shortened V by 2 bases and J by 2 bases, and 9 bases separated the two germline ends. Germline CDR1 is SGHTA and CDR2 is FQGNSA. CDR3 length equals 14 residues.

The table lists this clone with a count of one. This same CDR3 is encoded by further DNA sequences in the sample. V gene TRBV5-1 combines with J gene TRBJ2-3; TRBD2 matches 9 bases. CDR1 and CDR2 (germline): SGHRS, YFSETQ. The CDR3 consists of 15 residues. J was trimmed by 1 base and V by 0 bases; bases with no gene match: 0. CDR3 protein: CASSLGTSGTDTQYF. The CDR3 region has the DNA TGCGCCAGCAGCTTGGGGACTAGCGGCACAGATACGCAGTATTTT. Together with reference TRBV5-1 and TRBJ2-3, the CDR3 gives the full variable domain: KAGVTQTPRYLIKTRGQQVTLSCSPISGHRSVSWYQQTPGQGLQFLFEYFSETQRNKGNFPGRFSGRQFSNSRSEMNVSTLELGDSALYLCASSLGTSGTDTQYFGPGTRLTVL.

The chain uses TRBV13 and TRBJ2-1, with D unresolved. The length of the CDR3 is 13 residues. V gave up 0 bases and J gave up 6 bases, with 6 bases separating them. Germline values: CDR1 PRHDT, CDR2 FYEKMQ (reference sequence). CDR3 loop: CASSLGTSNEQFF. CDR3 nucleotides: TGTGCCAGCAGCTTAGGTACTTCCAATGAGCAGTTCTTC.

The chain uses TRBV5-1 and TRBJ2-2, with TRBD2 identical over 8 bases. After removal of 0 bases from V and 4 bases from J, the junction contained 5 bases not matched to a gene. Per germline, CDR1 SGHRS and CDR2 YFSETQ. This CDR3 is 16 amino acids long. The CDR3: CASSLGGLAGTGELFF. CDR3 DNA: TGCGCCAGCAGCTTGGGAGGGCTAGCGGGCACCGGGGAGCTGTTTTTT.

CDR3 in DNA: TGTGCCAGCAGCGAACGGTGGACTAGCGGTTTAAGTAATGAGCAGTTCTTC. Translation: CASSERWTSGLSNEQFF. The V gene is TRBV6-1, the J gene TRBJ2-1; 10 nucleotides line up with TRBD2. The CDR3 consists of 17 residues. Germline CDR1 is MNHNS and CDR2 is SASEGT. V trimming: 6 bases; J trimming: 7 bases; junction bases outside the gene matches: 15.

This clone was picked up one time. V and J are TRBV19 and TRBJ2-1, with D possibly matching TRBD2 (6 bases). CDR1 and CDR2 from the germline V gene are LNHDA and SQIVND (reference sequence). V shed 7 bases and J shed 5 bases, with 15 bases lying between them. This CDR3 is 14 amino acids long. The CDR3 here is CASTTGGIDNEQFF. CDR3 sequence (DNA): TGTGCCAGTACCACCGGCGGGATAGACAATGAGCAGTTCTTC.

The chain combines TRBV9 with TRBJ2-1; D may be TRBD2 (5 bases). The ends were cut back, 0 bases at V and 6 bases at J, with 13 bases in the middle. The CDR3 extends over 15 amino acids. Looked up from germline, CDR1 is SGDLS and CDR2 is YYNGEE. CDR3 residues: CASSVGHKEVNEQFF. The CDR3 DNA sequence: TGTGCCAGCAGCGTAGGTCATAAGGAGGTCAATGAGCAGTTCTTC.